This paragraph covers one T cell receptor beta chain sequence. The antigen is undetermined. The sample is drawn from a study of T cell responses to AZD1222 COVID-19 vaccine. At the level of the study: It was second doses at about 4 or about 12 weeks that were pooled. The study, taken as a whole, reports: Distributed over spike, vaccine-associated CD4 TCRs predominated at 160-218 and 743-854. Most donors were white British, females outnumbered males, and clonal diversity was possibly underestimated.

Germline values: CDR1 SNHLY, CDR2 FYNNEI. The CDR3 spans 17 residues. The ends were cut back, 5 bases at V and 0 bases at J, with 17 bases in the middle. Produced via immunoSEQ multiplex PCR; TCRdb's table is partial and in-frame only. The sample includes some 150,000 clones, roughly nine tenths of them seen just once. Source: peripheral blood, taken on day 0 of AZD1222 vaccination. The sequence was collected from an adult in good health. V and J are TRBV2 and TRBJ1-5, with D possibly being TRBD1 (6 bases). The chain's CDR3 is CASSLGTGADSNQPQHF. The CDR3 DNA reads TGTGCCAGCAGTTTGGGGACGGGGGCTGATAGCAATCAGCCCCAGCATTTT.